A selection of T cell receptor beta chains follows, all from one sample in a study of T cell changes during pregnancy in multiple sclerosis. Libraries were prepared by immunoSEQ multiplex PCR; TCRdb keeps only in-frame clonotypes and omits some of them. The table shows about 89,000 clones, with about 91% occurring only once. The specimen was peripheral blood, collected after pregnancy. These receptors originate from a female donor in good health, enrolled as a control in a pregnancy study. CDR3s include the opening cysteine and the closing phenylalanine or tryptophan. The D gene is left open where the match is weak. Clone size is not always given. Where it is, it says once, few, many or a class for expanded clones.

v_call: TRBV7-9; j_call: TRBJ2-1; clone_size: -; d_call: TRBD2; cdr3_aa: CASSRTGTSGRDEQFF; cdr3_nt: TGTGCCAGCAGCCGAACCGGGACTAGCGGGAGAGATGAGCAGTTCTTC
v_call: TRBV7-2; j_call: TRBJ2-7; clone_size: -; d_call: -; cdr3_aa: CASSPHLGTKGYEQYF; cdr3_nt: TGTGCCAGCAGCCCGCACCTCGGGACAAAAGGCTACGAGCAGTACTTC
v_call: TRBV7-8; j_call: TRBJ2-1; clone_size: -; d_call: -; cdr3_aa: CASSFYSSLNNEQFF; cdr3_nt: TGTGCCAGCAGCTTTTACAGTTCCCTCAACAATGAGCAGTTCTTC
v_call: TRBV5-1; j_call: TRBJ2-7; clone_size: -; d_call: TRBD1; cdr3_aa: CASSQDRVRDEQYF; cdr3_nt: TGCGCCAGCAGCCAGGACAGGGTTCGGGACGAGCAGTACTTC
v_call: TRBV28; j_call: TRBJ2-5; clone_size: once; d_call: TRBD2; cdr3_aa: CASTTSSGGEQETQYF; cdr3_nt: TGTGCCAGCACCACCTCCTCGGGAGGGGAGCAAGAGACCCAGTACTTC
v_call: TRBV7-9; j_call: TRBJ2-1; clone_size: -; d_call: TRBD2; cdr3_aa: CASSQTSLSYNEQFF; cdr3_nt: TGTGCCAGCAGCCAGACTAGCCTCTCCTACAATGAGCAGTTCTTC
v_call: TRBV7-9; j_call: TRBJ1-2; clone_size: -; d_call: -; cdr3_aa: CASSLSGPSYGYTF; cdr3_nt: TGTGCCAGCAGCTTGTCAGGGCCCTCCTATGGCTACACCTTC
v_call: TRBV19; j_call: TRBJ2-3; clone_size: -; d_call: TRBD2; cdr3_aa: CASSIIAGDTDTQYF; cdr3_nt: TGTGCCAGTAGTATTATAGCGGGGGACACAGATACGCAGTATTTT
v_call: TRBV7-2; j_call: TRBJ2-7; clone_size: -; d_call: TRBD2; cdr3_aa: CASSPSLSSGPYEQYF; cdr3_nt: TGTGCCAGCAGCCCATCCCTCTCTAGCGGTCCCTACGAGCAGTACTTC
v_call: TRBV27; j_call: TRBJ2-5; clone_size: -; d_call: TRBD1; cdr3_aa: CASSPNVRQGQETQYF; cdr3_nt: TGTGCCAGCAGCCCCAACGTCCGACAGGGCCAAGAGACCCAGTACTTC
v_call: TRBV9; j_call: TRBJ2-5; clone_size: -; d_call: -; cdr3_aa: CASSVRRGLQETQYF; cdr3_nt: TGTGCCAGCAGCGTAAGGCGGGGGCTACAAGAGACCCAGTACTTC